This T cell receptor (beta chain) was recorded in a study of blood T cell repertoires in COVID-19. Study as a whole: Material from acute and convalescent COVID-19 was sourced from the United States, Italy and Spain. Sample material is recorded as cDNA or gDNA derived from T cells, B-cell-depleted T cells, or PBMCs.

Authors' methods: Nucleated cell number was recorded as an estimate derived from reference gene primer amplification. The table came from immunoSEQ multiplex PCR; TCRdb's copy has only in-frame clones and leaves some out. D and trimming come from the DNA, and the V and J calls and clone size come from that table. The table includes 30,000 to 35,000 clones, 90% detected once. V lost 0 bases and J lost 6; bases outside the gene matches: 7. The CDR3 has 16 residues. Germline-derived CDR1 and CDR2 are MGHRA and YSYEKL. The source is a human donor in a cohort sampled during active COVID-19. Sequencing input: peripheral blood. The chain employs TRBV4-1 and TRBJ2-1, with 8 bases lining up with TRBD2. The CDR3 sequence is CASSQDGGTRSNEQFF. The CDR3 DNA reads TGCGCCAGCAGCCAAGATGGCGGGACTAGATCCAATGAGCAGTTCTTC.